These 25 T cell receptor beta chains came from one sample sequenced in a study of shared clonotypes between healthy human individuals. Clones were read by immunoSEQ multiplex PCR, and TCRdb kept only the in-frame ones, dropping some. In the table there are 1.6 million or so clones, 95% to 97% of which are singletons. Sequenced material: naive CD4+ T cells sorted from blood. This sample's subset: CD45RA+ positively selected. The receptor source for this set is a young man in good health.

The genes are TRBV9 and TRBJ2-4; possible D gene TRBD2, 6 bases. This CDR3 has 16 residues. Trimming stripped 0 bases from V and 5 bases from J, with 15 bases between. The germline gives CDR1 SGDLS, CDR2 YYNGEE. The CDR3, as DNA: TGTGCCAGCAGCGTAGGTGGACGGGAGCCCCAAAACATTCAGTACTTC. Amino acids: CASSVGGREPQNIQYF.

V gene TRBV30 combines with J gene TRBJ2-2, with D tentatively TRBD1 or TRBD2 (5 bases each). The V gene's germline CDR1 is GTSNPN and CDR2 SVGIG (reference sequence). The CDR3 covers 14 residues. Trimming stripped 2 bases from V and 1 base from J, with 8 bases between. The CDR3 sequence is CAWSRDGNTGELFF. CDR3 DNA sequence: TGTGCCTGGAGTAGGGACGGGAACACCGGGGAGCTGTTTTTT.

This rearrangement joins TRBV6-6 to TRBJ2-1; D is possibly TRBD2 (6 bases). The V end lost 5 bases, the J end lost 0 bases, and 11 bases lay between the germline ends. Per germline, CDR1 MNHNY and CDR2 SVGAGI (reference sequence). The CDR3 has 15 residues. DNA of the CDR3: TGTGCCAGCAGTCGGGACTTTAGCTCCTACAATGAGCAGTTCTTC. It translates to CASSRDFSSYNEQFF.

This clone was found once. The chain is built from TRBV14 and TRBJ1-2, with D uncertain. Trimming stripped 1 base from V and 4 bases from J, with 13 bases between. Germline V gene lookup returns CDR1 SGHDN and CDR2 FVKESK. The CDR3 spans 15 residues. The CDR3 DNA reads as TGTGCCAGCAGCCAAGGGACCCCGGGGATCTATGGCTACACCTTC. Translated: CASSQGTPGIYGYTF.

The chain links TRBV28 to TRBJ2-7, with D possibly being TRBD1 (5 bases). Trimming shortened V by 5 bases and J by 6 bases, and 14 bases separated the two germline ends. CDR3 length: 13 residues. The V gene's germline CDR1 is MDHEN and CDR2 SYDVKM. In DNA form, the CDR3 reads TGTGCCAGCAGTCGCAGGGAACTGCTCGAGCAGTACTTC. Translation: CASSRRELLEQYF. The whole variable domain, remainder taken from reference TRBV28 and TRBJ2-7, is DVKVTQSSRYLVKRTGEKVFLECVQDMDHENMFWYRQDPGLGLRLIYFSYDVKMKEKGDIPEGYSVSREKKERFSLILESASTNQTSMYLCASSRRELLEQYFGPGTRLTVT.

J is TRBJ2-6 and V is TRBV18; D might be TRBD1 or TRBD2, each matching 5 bases. In germline, CDR1 is KGHSH, CDR2 LQKENI. The CDR3 loop spans 15 amino acids. V was clipped by 2 bases and J by 10 bases, with 15 bases between them. CDR3 loop: CASSPGPGSLNVLTF. The CDR3 region has the DNA TGTGCCAGCTCACCAGGGCCAGGGAGTCTTAACGTCCTGACTTTC.

The rearrangement joins TRBV28 to TRBJ1-1; possibly TRBD1 for D (5 bases). CDR1 is MDHEN, CDR2 SYDVKM, per germline. This CDR3 spans 17 amino acids. Trimming left V 2 bases short and J 7 bases short, with 23 bases between. DNA for the CDR3: TGTGCCAGCAGTTTACTGCCGGGACCAGGATTAAGGAGTGAAGCTTTCTTT. Translated: CASSLLPGPGLRSEAFF.

The chain couples TRBV28 to TRBJ2-3, with D perhaps assigned TRBD1 or TRBD2 (5 bases each). The length of the CDR3 is 11 residues. Trimming stripped 8 bases from V and 4 bases from J, with 7 bases between. Germline assignment: CDR1 MDHEN and CDR2 SYDVKM. CDR3 in amino acids: CASEGSDTQYF. CDR3 coding DNA: TGTGCCAGCGAGGGGTCAGATACGCAGTATTTT.

V usage is TRBV28 and J usage is TRBJ1-1; possible D gene TRBD1, 6 bases. CDR1 MDHEN and CDR2 SYDVKM come from the germline V gene. CDR3 length equals 15 residues. The V and J ends lost 1 base and 1 base respectively, with 10 bases between them. In DNA, the CDR3 is TGTGCCAGCAGTTTATCAGGGGTTGGGAACACTGAAGCTTTCTTT. This sequence encodes CASSLSGVGNTEAFF.

This rearrangement joins TRBV5-1 to TRBJ2-2, with a weak D call TRBD1 (6 bases). Germline V lookup: CDR1 SGHRS, CDR2 YFSETQ. CDR3 length: 15 amino acids. V was shortened by 2 bases and J by 6 bases, with 14 bases between the two germline ends. This chain's CDR3 is CASSFGTTLAGELFF. CDR3 nucleotides: TGCGCCAGCAGCTTCGGGACAACTCTCGCCGGGGAGCTGTTTTTT. The variable domain in full, completed from reference TRBV5-1 and TRBJ2-2, reads KAGVTQTPRYLIKTRGQQVTLSCSPISGHRSVSWYQQTPGQGLQFLFEYFSETQRNKGNFPGRFSGRQFSNSRSEMNVSTLELGDSALYLCASSFGTTLAGELFFGEGSRLTVL.

The chain uses TRBV7-8 and TRBJ2-7; unclear D gene. The CDR3 has 12 amino acids. Germline CDR1 reads SGHVS; CDR2 reads FQNEAQ. V was pared by 2 bases and J by 4 bases, with 6 bases between. This CDR3 is CASSLLVYEQYF. The DNA for the CDR3 is TGTGCCAGCAGCTTATTGGTATACGAGCAGTACTTC. Based on the CDR3 plus reference TRBV7-8 and TRBJ2-7, the full variable domain is GAGVSQSPRYKVAKRGQDVALRCDPISGHVSLFWYQQALGQGPEFLTYFQNEAQLDKSGLPSDRFFAERPEGSVSTLKIQRTQQEDSAVYLCASSLLVYEQYFGPGTRLTVT.

The chain combines TRBV29-1 with TRBJ2-3, with TRBD2 identical over 7 bases. Germline V gene lookup returns CDR1 SQVTM and CDR2 ANQGSEA. The CDR3 contains 15 residues. After removal of 4 bases from V and 0 bases from J, the junction contained 7 bases not matched to a gene. This CDR3 reads CSVGGGSGSTDTQYF. In DNA form, the CDR3 reads TGCAGCGTTGGGGGCGGGAGCGGTAGCACAGATACGCAGTATTTT.

The CDR3 reads CASSQGLVGTGLHEQFF. The CDR3 DNA reads TGTGCCAGCAGCCAAGGTCTGGTCGGGACAGGGCTCCATGAGCAGTTCTTC. This sequence joins TRBV14 and TRBJ2-1; TRBD1 matches at 9 bases. Germline V CDR1 and CDR2: SGHDN, FVKESK. Trimming at V came to 1 base and at J to 8 bases, leaving 12 bases not matched to a gene. The CDR3 length is 17 residues.

This chain uses TRBV29-1 with TRBJ2-5; D may be TRBD1 or TRBD2 (6 bases each). CDR1 and CDR2 from the germline V gene are SQVTM and ANQGSEA. CDR3 length equals 13 residues. V was shortened by 7 bases and J by 5 bases, with 17 bases between the two germline ends. The CDR3 bases are TGCAGCGCCCGAAGGGGGGCGATGGAGACCCAGTACTTC. The encoded protein is CSARRGAMETQYF.

The rearrangement joins TRBV10-3 to TRBJ1-5, with a tentative D call TRBD1 (6 bases). Germline loops: CDR1 ENHRY, CDR2 SYGVKD. The V end was cut by 3 bases, the J end by 5 bases, with 11 bases between. There are 14 residues in the CDR3. The CDR3 sequence: CAISDRGGDQPQHF. The DNA of the CDR3 is TGTGCCATCAGTGACAGGGGAGGCGATCAGCCCCAGCATTTT.

This chain links TRBV20-1 with TRBJ2-3; no reliable D call. The CDR3 sequence is 11 residues long. Germline V gene data show CDR1 as DFQATT and CDR2 as SNEGSKA (reference sequence). Trimming removed 3 bases at V and 5 bases at J, with 6 bases between. The CDR3 region is CSASLQDTQYF. In DNA, the CDR3 is TGCAGTGCTAGTCTGCAAGATACGCAGTATTTT.

The chain is built from TRBV19 and TRBJ2-1, with a possible D match to TRBD2 (5 bases). V dropped 3 bases and J dropped 0 bases, with 9 bases sitting between them. The CDR3 runs 15 residues. Germline values: CDR1 LNHDA, CDR2 SQIVND (reference sequence). As DNA, the CDR3 is TGTGCCAGTAGTATGGACTTTACCTCCTACAATGAGCAGTTCTTC. It is translated as CASSMDFTSYNEQFF.

This clone was seen just once. This chain uses TRBV28 with TRBJ2-7; either TRBD1 or TRBD2 may supply D (5 bases each). CDR1 and CDR2 from the germline V gene are MDHEN and SYDVKM. The V and J ends lost 6 bases and 4 bases respectively, with 16 bases between them. This CDR3 contains 14 residues. Written as DNA, the CDR3 is TGTGCCAGCAGAGATCCGGGACGGAGTTACGAGCAGTACTTC. Amino acid sequence: CASRDPGRSYEQYF.

This sequence joins TRBV15 and TRBJ2-7; D not certain. This CDR3 is 11 amino acids long. The V end lost 5 bases, the J end lost 7 bases, and 9 bases lay between the germline ends. Per the germline V gene, CDR1 is LNHNV and CDR2 is YYDKDF (reference sequence). The CDR3 loop is CATSEVGEQYF. The CDR3 nucleotides are TGTGCCACCAGCGAGGTTGGGGAGCAGTACTTC.

V is TRBV5-6 and J is TRBJ2-3, with D possibly TRBD1 on 6 matching bases. The CDR3 contains 14 residues. Germline lookup yields CDR1 SGHDT and CDR2 YYEEEE. Trimming took off 4 bases at V and 3 bases at J, with 12 bases between the two ends. Here the CDR3 reads CASSTRGLTDTQYF. The CDR3 region has the DNA TGTGCCAGCAGCACCAGGGGCCTGACAGATACGCAGTATTTT.

This clone occurred once. The chain uses TRBV9 and TRBJ2-7; D perhaps matches TRBD2 (6 bases). Between the trimmed V and J ends, which lost 0 bases and 2 bases, there was a span of 15 bases. The length of the CDR3 is 16 residues. CDR1 is SGDLS, CDR2 YYNGEE, per germline. CDR3 nucleotides: TGTGCCAGCAGCGTAGCTACAGGAGGGATCCCCTACGAGCAGTACTTC. Residues: CASSVATGGIPYEQYF.

This clone is a singleton in its sample. V gene TRBV7-2 combines with J gene TRBJ1-2; possible D gene TRBD1, 5 bases. Per the germline V gene, CDR1 is SGHTA and CDR2 is FQGNSA. The CDR3 totals 14 residues. The V and J ends lost 5 bases and 1 base respectively, with 11 bases between them. For the CDR3, the DNA is TGTGCCAGCAGCCCCGGGACGGTTAACTATGGCTACACCTTC. Translating it yields CASSPGTVNYGYTF. Together with reference TRBV7-2 and TRBJ1-2, the CDR3 gives the full variable domain: GAGVSQSPSNKVTEKGKDVELRCDPISGHTALYWYRQSLGQGLEFLIYFQGNSAPDKSGLPSDRFSAERTGGSVSTLTIQRTQQEDSAVYLCASSPGTVNYGYTFGSGTRLTVV.

The V gene is TRBV7-9, the J gene TRBJ2-7; either TRBD1 or TRBD2 may fit D (5 bases each). Germline lookup yields CDR1 SEHNR and CDR2 FQNEAQ (reference sequence). V was shortened by 5 bases and J by 0 bases, with 11 bases between the two germline ends. This CDR3 contains 14 residues. CDR3 nucleotides: TGTGCCAGCAGCCCCCGGGACCCCTCCTACGAGCAGTACTTC. As protein: CASSPRDPSYEQYF.

The chain recombines TRBV19 with TRBJ2-5, with D possibly being TRBD2 (5 bases). CDR3 length equals 13 residues. CDR1 is LNHDA, CDR2 SQIVND, per germline (reference sequence). The V gene lost 6 bases and the J gene lost 2 bases, with 10 bases spanning the gap. CDR3: CASSSTGQETQYF. The CDR3 nucleotides are TGTGCCAGTAGCTCGACGGGACAAGAGACCCAGTACTTC.

A remark on this clone: The sample has other DNA sequences that encode this CDR3 too. The chain is built from TRBV4-3 and TRBJ2-3; D uncertain. The V and J ends lost 3 bases and 0 bases respectively, with 10 bases between them. The CDR3 has 15 residues. The V gene's germline CDR1 is LGHNA and CDR2 YSLEER. CDR3 DNA sequence: TGCGCCAGCAGCCAGGCGACCTCTAGCACAGATACGCAGTATTTT. Translating it yields CASSQATSSTDTQYF.